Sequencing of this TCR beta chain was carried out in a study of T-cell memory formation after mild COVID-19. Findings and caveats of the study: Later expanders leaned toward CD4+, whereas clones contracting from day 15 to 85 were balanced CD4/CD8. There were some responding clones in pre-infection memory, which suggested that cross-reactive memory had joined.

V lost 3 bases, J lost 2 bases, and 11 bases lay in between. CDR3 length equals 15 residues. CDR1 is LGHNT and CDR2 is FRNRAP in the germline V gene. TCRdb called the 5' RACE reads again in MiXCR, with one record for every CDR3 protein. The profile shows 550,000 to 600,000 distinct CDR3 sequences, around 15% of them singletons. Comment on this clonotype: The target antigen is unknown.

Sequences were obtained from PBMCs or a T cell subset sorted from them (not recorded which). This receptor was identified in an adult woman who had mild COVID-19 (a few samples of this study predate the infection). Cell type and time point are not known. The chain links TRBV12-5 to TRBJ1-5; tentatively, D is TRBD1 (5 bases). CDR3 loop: CASGLGHPGNQPQHF. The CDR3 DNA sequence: TGTGCTAGTGGTTTAGGACACCCGGGCAATCAGCCCCAGCATTTT.